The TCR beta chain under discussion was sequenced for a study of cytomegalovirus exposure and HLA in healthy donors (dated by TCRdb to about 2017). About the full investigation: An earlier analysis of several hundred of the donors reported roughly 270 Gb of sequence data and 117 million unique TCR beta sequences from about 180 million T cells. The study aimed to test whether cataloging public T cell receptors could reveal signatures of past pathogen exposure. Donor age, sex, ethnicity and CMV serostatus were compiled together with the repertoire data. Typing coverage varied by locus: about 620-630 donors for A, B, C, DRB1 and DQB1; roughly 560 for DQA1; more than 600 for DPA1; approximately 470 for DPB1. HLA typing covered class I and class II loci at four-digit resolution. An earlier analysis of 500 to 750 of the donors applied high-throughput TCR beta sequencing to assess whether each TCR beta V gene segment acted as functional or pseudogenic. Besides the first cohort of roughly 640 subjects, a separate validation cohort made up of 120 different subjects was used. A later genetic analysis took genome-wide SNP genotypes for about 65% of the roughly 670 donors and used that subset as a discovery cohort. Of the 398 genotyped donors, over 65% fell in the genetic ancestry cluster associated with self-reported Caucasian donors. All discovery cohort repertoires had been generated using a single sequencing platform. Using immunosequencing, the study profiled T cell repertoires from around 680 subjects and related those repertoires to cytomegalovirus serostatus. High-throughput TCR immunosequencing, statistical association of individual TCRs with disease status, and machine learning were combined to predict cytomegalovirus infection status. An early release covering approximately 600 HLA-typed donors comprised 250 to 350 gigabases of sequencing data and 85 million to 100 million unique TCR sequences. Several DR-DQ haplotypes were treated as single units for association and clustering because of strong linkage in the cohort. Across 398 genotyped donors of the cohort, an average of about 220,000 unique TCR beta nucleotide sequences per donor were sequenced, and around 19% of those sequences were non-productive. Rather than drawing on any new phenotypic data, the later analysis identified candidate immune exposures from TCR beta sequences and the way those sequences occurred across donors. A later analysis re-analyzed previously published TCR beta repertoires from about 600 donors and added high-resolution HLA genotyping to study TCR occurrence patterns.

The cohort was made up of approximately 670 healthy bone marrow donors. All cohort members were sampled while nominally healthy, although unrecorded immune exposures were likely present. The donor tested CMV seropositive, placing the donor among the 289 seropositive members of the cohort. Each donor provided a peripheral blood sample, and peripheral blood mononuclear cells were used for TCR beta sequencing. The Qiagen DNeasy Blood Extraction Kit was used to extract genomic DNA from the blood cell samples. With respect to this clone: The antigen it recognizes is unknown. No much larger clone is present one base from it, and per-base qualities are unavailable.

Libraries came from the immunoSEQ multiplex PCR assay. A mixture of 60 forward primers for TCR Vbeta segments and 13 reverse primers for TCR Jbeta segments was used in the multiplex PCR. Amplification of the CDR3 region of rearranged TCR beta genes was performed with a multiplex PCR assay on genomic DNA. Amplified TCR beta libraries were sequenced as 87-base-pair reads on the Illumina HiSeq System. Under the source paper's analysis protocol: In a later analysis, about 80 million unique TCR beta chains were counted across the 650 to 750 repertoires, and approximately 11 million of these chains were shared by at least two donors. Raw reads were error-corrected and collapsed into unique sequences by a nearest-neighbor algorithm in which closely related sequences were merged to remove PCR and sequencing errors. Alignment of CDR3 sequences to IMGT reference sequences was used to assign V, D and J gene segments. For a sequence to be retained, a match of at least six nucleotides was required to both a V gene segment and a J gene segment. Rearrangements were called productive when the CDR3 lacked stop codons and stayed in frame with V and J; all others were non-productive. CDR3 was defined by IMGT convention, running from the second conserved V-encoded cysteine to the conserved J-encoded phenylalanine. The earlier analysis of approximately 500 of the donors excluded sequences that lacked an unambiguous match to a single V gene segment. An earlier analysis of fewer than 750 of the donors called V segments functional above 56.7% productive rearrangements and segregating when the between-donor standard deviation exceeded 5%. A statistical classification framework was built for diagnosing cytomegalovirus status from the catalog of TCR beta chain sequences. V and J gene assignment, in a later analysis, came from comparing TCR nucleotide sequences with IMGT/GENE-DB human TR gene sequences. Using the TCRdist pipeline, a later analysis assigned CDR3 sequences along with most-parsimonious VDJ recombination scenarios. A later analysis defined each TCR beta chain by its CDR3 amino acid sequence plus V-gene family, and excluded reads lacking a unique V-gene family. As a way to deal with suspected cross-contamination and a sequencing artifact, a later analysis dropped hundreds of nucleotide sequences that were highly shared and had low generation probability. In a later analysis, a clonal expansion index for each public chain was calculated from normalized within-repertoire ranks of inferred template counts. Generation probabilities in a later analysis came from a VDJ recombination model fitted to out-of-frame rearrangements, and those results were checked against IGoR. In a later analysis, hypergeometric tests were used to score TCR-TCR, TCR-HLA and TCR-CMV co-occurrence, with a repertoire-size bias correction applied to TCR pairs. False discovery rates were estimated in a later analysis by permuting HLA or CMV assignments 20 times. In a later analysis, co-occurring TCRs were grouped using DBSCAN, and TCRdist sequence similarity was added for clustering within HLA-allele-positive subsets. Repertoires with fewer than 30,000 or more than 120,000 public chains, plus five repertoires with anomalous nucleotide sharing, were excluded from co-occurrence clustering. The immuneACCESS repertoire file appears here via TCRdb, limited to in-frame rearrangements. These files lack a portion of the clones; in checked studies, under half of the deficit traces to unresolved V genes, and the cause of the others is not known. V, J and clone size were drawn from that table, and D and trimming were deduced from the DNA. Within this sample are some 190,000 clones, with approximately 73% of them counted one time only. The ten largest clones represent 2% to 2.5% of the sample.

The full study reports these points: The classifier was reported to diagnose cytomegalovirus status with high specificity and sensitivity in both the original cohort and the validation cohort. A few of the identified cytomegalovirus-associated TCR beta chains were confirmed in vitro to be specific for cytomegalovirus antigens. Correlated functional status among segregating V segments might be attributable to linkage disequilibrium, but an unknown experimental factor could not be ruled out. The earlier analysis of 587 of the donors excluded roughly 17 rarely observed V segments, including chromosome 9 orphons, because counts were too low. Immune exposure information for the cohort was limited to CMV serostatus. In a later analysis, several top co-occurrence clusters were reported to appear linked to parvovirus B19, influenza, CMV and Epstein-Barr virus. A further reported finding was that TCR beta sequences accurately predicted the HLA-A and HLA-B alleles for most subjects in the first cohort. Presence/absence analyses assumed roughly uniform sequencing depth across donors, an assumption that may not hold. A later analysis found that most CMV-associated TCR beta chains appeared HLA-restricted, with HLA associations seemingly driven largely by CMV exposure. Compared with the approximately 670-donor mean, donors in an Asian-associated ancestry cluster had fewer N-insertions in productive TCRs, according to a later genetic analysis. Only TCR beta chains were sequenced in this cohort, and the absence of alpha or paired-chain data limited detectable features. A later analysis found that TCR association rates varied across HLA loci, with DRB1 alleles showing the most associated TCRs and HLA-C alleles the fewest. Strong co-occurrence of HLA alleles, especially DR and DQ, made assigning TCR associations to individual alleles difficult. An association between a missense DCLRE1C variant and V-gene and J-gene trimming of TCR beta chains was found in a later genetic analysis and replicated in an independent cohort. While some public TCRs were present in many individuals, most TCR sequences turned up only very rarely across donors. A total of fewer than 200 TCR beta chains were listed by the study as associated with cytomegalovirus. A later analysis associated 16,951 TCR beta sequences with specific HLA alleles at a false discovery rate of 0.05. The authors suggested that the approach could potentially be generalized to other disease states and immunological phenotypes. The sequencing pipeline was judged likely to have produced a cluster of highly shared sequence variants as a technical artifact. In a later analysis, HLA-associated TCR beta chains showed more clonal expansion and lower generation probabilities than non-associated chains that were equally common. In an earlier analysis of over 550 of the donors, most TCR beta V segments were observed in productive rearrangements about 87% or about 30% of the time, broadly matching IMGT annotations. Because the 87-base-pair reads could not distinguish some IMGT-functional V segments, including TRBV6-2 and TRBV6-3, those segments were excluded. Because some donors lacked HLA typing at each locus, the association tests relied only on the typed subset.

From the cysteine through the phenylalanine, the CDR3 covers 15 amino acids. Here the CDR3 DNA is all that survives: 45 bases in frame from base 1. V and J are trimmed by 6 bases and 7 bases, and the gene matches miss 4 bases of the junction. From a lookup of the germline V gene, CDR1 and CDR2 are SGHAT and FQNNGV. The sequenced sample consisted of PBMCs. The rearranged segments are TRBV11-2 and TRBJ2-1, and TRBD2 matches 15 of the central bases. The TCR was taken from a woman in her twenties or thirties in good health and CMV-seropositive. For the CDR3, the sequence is CASRPGLAGGNEQFF. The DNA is TGTGCCAGCAGGCCGGGACTAGCGGGGGGTAATGAGCAGTTCTTC.